This T cell receptor (beta chain) came from a study of regulatory T cells in long-lasting Graves disease. The wider study: Graves' patients, diagnosed recently, had received antithyroid drugs under 3 months.

Study-level results: Exclusively peripheral blood, rather than thyroid tissue, was studied. Persistent disease was associated with favored TRBV28 usage and with favored use of TRBJ1-2 and TRBJ2-5. Patients with persistent Graves' had lower TCR diversity than newly diagnosed patients.

Stated time point: newly diagnosed GD, antithyroid drugs for less than 3 months. Researchers made the TCR library from RNA that was extracted from PBMCs. Construction of the TCR beta libraries employed iRepertoire HTBI primers in conjunction with Arm-PCR of CDR3 regions. TCRdb processed the multiplex PCR reads anew with MiXCR; each CDR3 protein has one entry. The sample has under 250,000 distinct CDR3 sequences, about 19% seen once. There are many counts of this clonotype. Its antigen is as yet unknown. V lost 0 bases to trimming and J lost 5 bases; unmatched junction nucleotides: 16. CDR1 is SGHDT, CDR2 YYEEEE, per germline. This CDR3 comprises 18 residues.

Sample: peripheral blood mononuclear cells (PBMCs), taken at new diagnosis, from a patient treated with antithyroid drugs. This clonotype was sampled from a female donor with Graves disease. The chain employs TRBV5-6 and TRBJ2-5; 7 bases are a match to TRBD1. The DNA of the CDR3 is TGTGCCAGCAGCTTGGGGCTGACGGGACAGCAGAGGGAGGAGACCCAGTACTTC. Its protein product is CASSLGLTGQQREETQYF. The entire variable domain, with the rest obtained from reference TRBV5-6 and TRBJ2-5, is as follows: DAGVTQSPTHLIKTRGQQVTLRCSPKSGHDTVSWYQQALGQGPQFIFQYYEEEERQRGNFPDRFSGHQFPNYSSELNVNALLLGDSALYLCASSLGLTGQQREETQYFGPGTRLLVL.